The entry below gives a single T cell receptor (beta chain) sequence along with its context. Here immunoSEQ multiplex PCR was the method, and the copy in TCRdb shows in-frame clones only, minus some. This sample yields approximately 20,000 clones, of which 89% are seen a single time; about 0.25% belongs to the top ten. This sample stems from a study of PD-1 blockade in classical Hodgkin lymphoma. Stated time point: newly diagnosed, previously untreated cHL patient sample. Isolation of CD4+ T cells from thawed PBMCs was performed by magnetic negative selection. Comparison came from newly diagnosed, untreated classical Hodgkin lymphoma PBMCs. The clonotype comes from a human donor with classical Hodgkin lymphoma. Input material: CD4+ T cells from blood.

The CDR3 DNA follows: TGTGCCAGCAGTTTGGGAAGCCAGAACACTGAAGCTTTCTTT. Protein sequence: CASSLGSQNTEAFF. The rearrangement joins TRBV28 to TRBJ1-1; no firm D call. V dropped 3 bases and J dropped 1 base, with 9 bases sitting between them. The CDR3 extends over 14 amino acids. Germline V gene lookup returns CDR1 MDHEN and CDR2 SYDVKM.